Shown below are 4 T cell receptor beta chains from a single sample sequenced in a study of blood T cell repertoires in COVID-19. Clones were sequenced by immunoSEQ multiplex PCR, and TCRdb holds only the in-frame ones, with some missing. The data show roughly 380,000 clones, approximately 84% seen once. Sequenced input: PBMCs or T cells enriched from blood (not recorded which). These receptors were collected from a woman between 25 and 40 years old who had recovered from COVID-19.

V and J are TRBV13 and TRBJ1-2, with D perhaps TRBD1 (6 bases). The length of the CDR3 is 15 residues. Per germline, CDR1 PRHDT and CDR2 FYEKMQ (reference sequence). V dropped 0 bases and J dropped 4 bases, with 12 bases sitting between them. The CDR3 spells CASSLGTGESYGYTF. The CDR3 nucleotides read TGTGCCAGCAGCTTAGGGACAGGAGAGTCCTATGGCTACACCTTC.

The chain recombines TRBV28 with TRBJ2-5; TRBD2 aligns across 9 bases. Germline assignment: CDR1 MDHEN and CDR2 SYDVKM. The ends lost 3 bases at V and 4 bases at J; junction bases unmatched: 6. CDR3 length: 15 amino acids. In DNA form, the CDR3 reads TGTGCCAGCAGTTTCGGACGGACTAGCGTAGAGACCCAGTACTTC. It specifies CASSFGRTSVETQYF. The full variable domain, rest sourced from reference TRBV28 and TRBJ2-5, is DVKVTQSSRYLVKRTGEKVFLECVQDMDHENMFWYRQDPGLGLRLIYFSYDVKMKEKGDIPEGYSVSREKKERFSLILESASTNQTSMYLCASSFGRTSVETQYFGPGTRLLVL.

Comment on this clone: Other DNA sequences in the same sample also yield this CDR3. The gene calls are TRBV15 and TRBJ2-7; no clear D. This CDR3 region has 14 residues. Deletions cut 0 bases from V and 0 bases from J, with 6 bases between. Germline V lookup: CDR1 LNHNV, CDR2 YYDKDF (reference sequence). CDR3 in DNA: TGTGCCACCAGCAGAGATCCGGTCTCCTACGAGCAGTACTTC. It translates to CATSRDPVSYEQYF.

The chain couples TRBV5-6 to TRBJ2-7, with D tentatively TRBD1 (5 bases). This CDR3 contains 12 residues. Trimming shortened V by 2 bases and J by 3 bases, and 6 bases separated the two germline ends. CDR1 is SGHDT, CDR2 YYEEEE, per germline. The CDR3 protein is CASSLGDYEQYF. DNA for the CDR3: TGTGCCAGCAGCTTAGGGGACTACGAGCAGTACTTC.